A single sample is the source of the 17 T cell receptor beta chains below, sequenced in a study of read filtering for tumor transcriptome and immune sequencing. From around 440 ng of RNA, a library with molecular barcoded alpha/delta and beta/gamma adaptors was made. Each CDR3 protein is one row after TCRdb ran MiXCR on the reads. Among about 58,000 distinct CDR3 sequences listed, roughly an eighth were seen once. Sequenced input: a population of CD138-negative cells sorted from bone marrow. These receptors were collected from a donor at least 40 years old with multiple myeloma.

This clonotype was seen ten or more times. V gene TRBV4-2 combines with J gene TRBJ1-1; D not resolved. In germline, CDR1 is LGHNA, CDR2 YNFKEQ. CDR3 length: 14 residues. Trimming shortened V by 4 bases and J by 1 base, and 10 bases separated the two germline ends. The CDR3 sequence is CASSRKKENTEAFF. The CDR3 bases are TGTGCCAGCAGCCGGAAAAAGGAGAACACTGAAGCTTTCTTT.

This clonotype was detected many times. The chain employs TRBV6-1 and TRBJ1-1; 7 positions agree with TRBD1. The junction had 10 bases not matched to a gene; V was cut back by 4 bases and J by 11 bases. This CDR3 comprises 13 residues. Germline CDR1 and CDR2: MNHNS and SASEGT. As DNA, the CDR3 is TGTGCCAGCAGTGGAGACAGGGTTTTATCGGCTTTCTTT. It translates to CASSGDRVLSAFF.

Points on this clonotype: It may be a read error: a sequence one base away is much more abundant. V and J are TRBV23-1 and TRBJ2-1, with 11 positions matching TRBD2. TRBV23-1 is an open reading frame, and its role is uncertain. This CDR3 is built from 19 residues. The CDR3 DNA reads TGCGCCAGCAGTCAATCTGGCCTAGCGGGGGGCTACTCCTACAATGGGCAGTTCTTC. Protein sequence: CASSQSGLAGGYSYNGQFF.

The V call is TRBV5-1, the J call TRBJ2-3; D not certain. This CDR3 is 13 amino acids long. V was shortened by 4 bases and J by 0 bases, with 6 bases between the two germline ends. Germline V CDR1 and CDR2: SGHRS, YFSETQ. The CDR3 bases are TGCGCCAGCAGCCCCCTAAGCACAGATACGCAGTATTTT. Protein product: CASSPLSTDTQYF.

A word on this clonotype: Just one base apart from a much larger clone, this may be a read error. The gene calls are TRBV20-1 and TRBJ2-5; 7 nucleotides match TRBD1. The CDR3 sequence is 11 residues long. The V gene end was trimmed by 6 bases and the J gene end by 5 bases; junction bases not matched to a gene: 3. The V gene's germline CDR1 is DFQATT and CDR2 SNEGSKA (reference sequence). DNA of the CDR3: TGCAGTGCAGGGGGCAGGGAGACCCAGTACTTC. Protein: CSAGGRETQYF.

This clonotype was counted many times. The chain recombines TRBV11-2 with TRBJ2-1; perhaps TRBD2 as D (7 bases). This CDR3 is built from 15 residues. The V end lost 8 bases, the J end lost 5 bases, and 19 bases lay between the germline ends. CDR1 is SGHAT, CDR2 FQNNGV, per germline. For the CDR3, the DNA is TGTGCCAGCGGGCAACCGGGGGCGGGAGACAATGAGCAGTTCTTC. Its protein is CASGQPGAGDNEQFF. Complete variable domain (other parts from reference TRBV11-2 and TRBJ2-1): EAGVAQSPRYKIIEKRQSVAFWCNPISGHATLYWYQQILGQGPKLLIQFQNNGVVDDSQLPKDRFSAERLKGVDSTLKIQPAKLEDSAVYLCASGQPGAGDNEQFFGPGTRLTVL.

This clonotype was detected ten times or more. The chain uses TRBV10-3 and TRBJ2-2; 9 bases line up with TRBD1. The CDR3 runs to 14 residues. The germline V gene encodes CDR1 ENHRY and CDR2 SYGVKD. J was trimmed by 3 bases and V by 8 bases; bases with no gene match: 4. CDR3 nucleotides: TGTGCCATCGGGACAGGGCTGGACACCGGGGAGCTGTTTTTT. Encoded protein: CAIGTGLDTGELFF.

This clonotype was found many times. J is TRBJ1-5 and V is TRBV30; D is undetermined. Germline assignment: CDR1 GTSNPN and CDR2 SVGIG (reference sequence). The CDR3 covers 13 residues. The ends were cut back, 3 bases at V and 0 bases at J, with 6 bases in the middle. CDR3 sequence: CAWRTNSNQPQHF. CDR3 sequence (DNA): TGTGCCTGGAGGACTAATAGCAATCAGCCCCAGCATTTT.

On this clonotype: Just one base apart from a much larger clone, this may be a read error. V is TRBV2 and J is TRBJ2-3, with TRBD1 matching over 8 bases. The DNA end lines up better with TRBJ1-5; the J call may be wrong. CDR3 length: 15 residues. The germline V gene encodes CDR1 SNHLY and CDR2 FYNNEI. The CDR3 DNA reads as TGTGCCAGCAGTTCGGACAGGGTTGGCACAGATACGCAGCATTTT. It yields the protein CASSSDRVGTDTQHF.

This clonotype was recorded at least ten times. This chain joins TRBV20-1 and TRBJ1-5; D call uncertain. Looked up from germline, CDR1 is DFQATT and CDR2 is SNEGSKA (reference sequence). CDR3 size: 15 residues. The germline V and J ends were trimmed by 0 bases and 7 bases, with 16 bases remaining between them. CDR3: CSARDRVALAQPQHF. The CDR3 nucleotides are TGCAGTGCTAGAGATCGTGTGGCTCTTGCCCAGCCCCAGCATTTT.

This clonotype showed up many times. The chain carries TRBV27 and TRBJ1-6; D uncertain. The CDR3 sequence is 12 residues long. Per the germline V gene, CDR1 is MNHEY and CDR2 is SMNVEV (reference sequence). V lost 3 bases and J 6 bases, leaving 3 bases between the germline ends. The CDR3 loop is CASSFSNSPLHF. CDR3 DNA: TGTGCCAGCAGTTTCAGTAATTCACCCCTCCACTTT.

On this clonotype: A single base separates this from a much larger clone, so it may be a read error. The chain joins TRBV19 to TRBJ1-5, with D uncertain. The CDR3 loop spans 15 amino acids. Per germline, CDR1 LNHDA and CDR2 SQIVND (reference sequence). DNA of the CDR3: TGTGCCAGTAGTATCGGGCAGAGGTACAATCAGTCCCAGCGTTTT. Amino acid sequence: CASSIGQRYNQSQRF.

This clonotype was found a few times. This sequence joins TRBV20-1 and TRBJ2-5, with TRBD2 matching 14 bases. This CDR3 is built from 16 residues. The V segment lost 6 bases and the J segment 4 bases; nucleotides outside the gene matches: 10. Germline values: CDR1 DFQATT, CDR2 SNEGSKA (reference sequence). The CDR3 loop is CSANPGLAGGIETQYF. DNA for the CDR3: TGCAGTGCAAACCCTGGACTAGCGGGGGGAATAGAGACCCAGTACTTC.

This clonotype was counted ten times or more. The rearrangement joins TRBV19 to TRBJ2-1; TRBD1 is a possible D gene (6 bases). The germline V gene has CDR1 LNHDA and CDR2 SQIVND (reference sequence). Trimming cost V 6 bases and J 7 bases, with 16 bases left between them. The CDR3 length is 14 residues. The CDR3 loop reads CASSRTEKGNEQFF. As DNA, the CDR3 is TGTGCCAGTAGCCGGACAGAAAAAGGGAATGAGCAGTTCTTC.

At least ten counts were recorded for this clonotype. CDR3 sequence: CASSYQAGGANIQETQYF. The CDR3 DNA sequence: TGTGCCAGCAGCTACCAAGCGGGGGGCGCCAACATCCAAGAGACCCAGTACTTC. The chain is built from TRBV7-3 and TRBJ2-5, with 9 bases lining up with TRBD2. Germline assignment: CDR1 SGHTA and CDR2 FQGTGA. The CDR3 covers 18 residues. J was trimmed by 1 base and V by 4 bases; bases with no gene match: 13. Drawing the rest from reference TRBV7-3 and TRBJ2-5, the complete variable domain is GAGVSQTPSNKVTEKGKYVELRCDPISGHTALYWYRQSLGQGPEFLIYFQGTGAADDSGLPNDRFFAVRPEGSVSTLKIQRTERGDSAVYLCASSYQAGGANIQETQYFGPGTRLLVL.

The rearrangement uses TRBV28 and TRBJ1-4; D gene uncertain. The CDR3 covers 13 residues. Looked up from germline, CDR1 is MDHEN and CDR2 is SYDVKM. V lost 2 bases and J 7 bases, leaving 8 bases between the germline ends. CDR3 sequence (DNA): TGTGCCAGCAGTTTACATCGGAGTGAAAAACTGTTTTTT. Translation gives CASSLHRSEKLFF.

In this sample, this clonotype turned up many times. The chain joins TRBV6-5 to TRBJ2-5; 7 bases are shared with TRBD2. V dropped 5 bases and J dropped 5; count of bases not matched to a gene: 8. The CDR3 is 14 amino acids. Per the germline V gene, CDR1 is MNHEY and CDR2 is SVGAGI. The chain's CDR3 is CASSHPTSVETQYF. The CDR3 DNA reads as TGTGCCAGCAGTCACCCCACTAGCGTGGAGACCCAGTACTTC.